The text below deals with one T cell receptor (beta chain). These data are taken from a study of blood T cells in healthy people across ages. Next came a second PCR, run for roughly 6 to 11 cycles, which used a sample-barcoded 5' primer along with a J-beta primer mix. TCRdb passed the 5' RACE reads through MiXCR, listing each CDR3 protein once. This table has 600,000 to 650,000 distinct CDR3 sequences, about 53% appearing once. This CDR3 spans 14 amino acids. Trimming removed 8 bases from V and 1 base from J; junction bases left unmatched: 7. The receptor was isolated from a man between 60 and 75 years old in good health. Sequencing used blood. V and J are TRBV12-3 or TRBV12-4 and TRBJ2-5; 7 bases align to TRBD1. The CDR3 DNA reads TGTGCCAGCGGGTGGGGACAGACCCAAGAGACCCAGTACTTC. Translation gives CASGWGQTQETQYF.